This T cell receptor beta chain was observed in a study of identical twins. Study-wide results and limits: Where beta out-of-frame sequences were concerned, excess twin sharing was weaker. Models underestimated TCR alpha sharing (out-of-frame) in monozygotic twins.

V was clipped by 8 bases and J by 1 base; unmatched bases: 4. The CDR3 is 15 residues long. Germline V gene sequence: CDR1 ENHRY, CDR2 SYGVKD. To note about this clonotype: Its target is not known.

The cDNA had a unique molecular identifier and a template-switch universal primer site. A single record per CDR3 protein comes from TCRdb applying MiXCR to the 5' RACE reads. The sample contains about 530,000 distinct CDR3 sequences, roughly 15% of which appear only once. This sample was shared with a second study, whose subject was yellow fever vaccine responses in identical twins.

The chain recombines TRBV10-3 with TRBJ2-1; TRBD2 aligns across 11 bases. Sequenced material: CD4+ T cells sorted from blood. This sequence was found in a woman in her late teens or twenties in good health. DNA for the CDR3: TGTGCCATCGGAACTAGCGGGGGATCCTACAATGAGCAGTTCTTC. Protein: CAIGTSGGSYNEQFF.